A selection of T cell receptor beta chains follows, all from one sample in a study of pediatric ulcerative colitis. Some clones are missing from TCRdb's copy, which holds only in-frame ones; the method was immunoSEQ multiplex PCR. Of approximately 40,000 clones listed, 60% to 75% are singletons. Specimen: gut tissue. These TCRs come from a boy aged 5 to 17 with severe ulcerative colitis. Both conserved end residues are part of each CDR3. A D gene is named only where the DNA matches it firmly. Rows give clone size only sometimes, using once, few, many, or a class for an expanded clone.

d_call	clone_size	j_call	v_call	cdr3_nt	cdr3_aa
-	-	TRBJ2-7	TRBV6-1	TGTGCCAGCAGTGGTCTCCCGAAATCCTCGGTAGGCGAGCAGTACTTC	CASSGLPKSSVGEQYF
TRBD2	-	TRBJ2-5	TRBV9	TGTGCCAGCAGCGCCCTAGCGGGAACCGACGAGACCCAGTACTTC	CASSALAGTDETQYF
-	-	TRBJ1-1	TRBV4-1	TGCGCCAGCAGCCACATGGGGCAGAAGAACACTGAAGCTTTCTTT	CASSHMGQKNTEAFF
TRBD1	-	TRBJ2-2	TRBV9	TGTGCCAGCAGCGCCCACCTTACAGGGGCCGGGGAGCTGTTTTTT	CASSAHLTGAGELFF
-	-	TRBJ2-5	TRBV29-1	TGCAGCGTTGTCACGCCGGGAGAGACCCAGTACTTC	CSVVTPGETQYF
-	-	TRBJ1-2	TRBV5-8	TGTGCCAGCAGCTTGGCCATCCCCTTCGGGGACTATGGCTACACCTTC	CASSLAIPFGDYGYTF
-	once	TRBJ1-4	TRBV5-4	TGTGCCAGCAGCTTACGTGGGGCTGGAGCAACTAATGAAAAACTGTTTTTT	CASSLRGAGATNEKLFF
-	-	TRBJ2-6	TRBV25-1	TGTGCCAGCAGTAAAGGTGGGGCCAACGTCCTGACTTTC	CASSKGGANVLTF
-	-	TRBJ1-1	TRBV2	TGTGCCAGCAGTGAGCGAGCTATGAACACTGAAGCTTTCTTT	CASSERAMNTEAFF
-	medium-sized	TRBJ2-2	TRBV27	TGTGCCAGCAGCCAATTCCCAGGCAATCCTCTGTCGGGGGAGCTGTTTTTT	CASSQFPGNPLSGELFF
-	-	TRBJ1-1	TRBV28	TGTGCCAGCAGTACCCAGGTTCAAGCTTTCTTT	CASSTQVQAFF
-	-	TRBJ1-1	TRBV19	TGTGCCAGTATGTTCAATAGGGCAGGGGAAACTGAAGCTTTCTTT	CASMFNRAGETEAFF
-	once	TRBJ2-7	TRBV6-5	TGTGCCAGCAGTTACTCCCCGGACTACGAGCAGTACTTC	CASSYSPDYEQYF
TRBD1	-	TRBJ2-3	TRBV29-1	TGCAGCCTCATGCCCCAGGGGGCGAGAGTAACAGATACGCAGTATTTT	CSLMPQGARVTDTQYF
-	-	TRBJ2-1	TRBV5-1	TGCGCCAGCAGCTTGGAGGCAGGCCCATCGGTCAGGGAGCAGTTCTTC	CASSLEAGPSVREQFF
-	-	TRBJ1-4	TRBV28	TGTGCCAGCGGTATCAGGGATGAAAAACTGTTTTTT	CASGIRDEKLFF
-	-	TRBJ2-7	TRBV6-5	TGTGCCAGCAGTTACGTCAGGGGGGGGTCCGAGCAGTACTTC	CASSYVRGGSEQYF
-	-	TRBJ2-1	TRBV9	TGTGCCAGCAGCGTAGACCAGGGCAATGAGCAGTTCTTC	CASSVDQGNEQFF
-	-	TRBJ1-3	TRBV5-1	TGCGCCAGCAGCTTAGGACTTGACCTCTCTGGAAACACCATATATTTT	CASSLGLDLSGNTIYF
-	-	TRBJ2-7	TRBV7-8	TGTGCCAGCAGGCCATACCTATTGGCCGTCGAGGGGCCCCTCGACGAGCAGTACTTC	CASRPYLLAVEGPLDEQYF
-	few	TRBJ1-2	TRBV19	TGTGCCAGTAGCCCACTGACCGGGACACCGGCCGGCTACACCTTC	CASSPLTGTPAGYTF
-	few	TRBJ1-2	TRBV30	TGTGCCTGGAGCCCCGGAGGGGATAATGGTGGCTACACCTTC	CAWSPGGDNGGYTF
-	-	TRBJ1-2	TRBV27	TGTGCCAGCAGACAGACGGAGAACTATGGCTACACCTTC	CASRQTENYGYTF
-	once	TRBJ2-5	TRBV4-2	TGTGCCAGCAGCCAAGTGGGGCACCAAGAGACCCAGTACTTC	CASSQVGHQETQYF